This T cell receptor beta chain is drawn from a study of blood T cell repertoires in COVID-19. Study background: The origin of the acute and convalescent COVID-19 samples was the United States, Italy and Spain. T cells, B-cell-depleted T cells, or PBMCs supplied cDNA or gDNA.

Looked up from germline, CDR1 is SGHRS and CDR2 is YFSETQ. V was shortened by 0 bases and J by 6 bases, with 10 bases between the two germline ends. This CDR3 is 14 amino acids long. Per the authors' pipeline: Amplification of reference gene primers provided the estimated nucleated cell counts. Clones were sequenced by immunoSEQ multiplex PCR, and TCRdb holds only the in-frame ones, with some missing. That table supplies the V and J calls and clone size; D and trimming were determined from the DNA. The sample includes 200,000 to 300,000 clones, roughly 87% of them seen just once. Sequenced sample: peripheral blood. This rearrangement joins TRBV5-1 to TRBJ2-4; TRBD1 might be the D (5 bases). The TCR was taken from a man in his 60s who had recovered from COVID-19. The CDR3 loop is CASSLEAGLNIQYF. CDR3 in DNA: TGCGCCAGCAGCTTGGAGGCAGGGCTAAACATTCAGTACTTC.